The sequence of this TCR beta chain was determined in a study of cytomegalovirus exposure and HLA in healthy donors. The PCR ran on 60 Vbeta and 13 Jbeta primers. Per the authors' pipeline: Roughly 10 million shared chains were among about 80 million unique TCR beta chains counted in a later analysis. The method was immunoSEQ multiplex PCR; TCRdb's version includes in-frame clones alone and lacks a portion of them. The V and J calls and clone size are taken from that table; D and trimming were inferred from the DNA. The sample yields around 160,000 clones, approximately 85% seen once. This clone has a single count. Its antigen is as yet unknown. The CDR3 has 17 residues. Trimming took 2 bases from V and 0 from J, leaving 14 bases between them. The germline V gene has CDR1 GTSNPN and CDR2 SVGIG (reference sequence). Findings and caveats of the study: High sensitivity and specificity were reportedly achieved when the classifier diagnosed cytomegalovirus status. The authors excluded some V segments, including TRBV6-2 and TRBV6-3, as indistinguishable.

This TCR came from a man aged 18 to 29 in good health and CMV-seropositive. The sample consisted of PBMCs. This rearrangement joins TRBV30 to TRBJ1-6; D is uncertain. The CDR3 coding sequence is TGTGCCTGGAGTCGCCTCGTCATTAGCTCCTATAATTCACCCCTCCACTTT. Protein: CAWSRLVISSYNSPLHF.